This T cell receptor (beta chain) comes out of a study of T cells after yellow fever vaccination. General observations from the study: Reappearance after the booster was seen for most primary-vaccination clones, at approximately 97% CD4 and 75% to 90% CD8. Contamination of FACS-sorted repertoires by abundant clonotypes from the bulk population could occur. Weaker overall was a secondary response that nonetheless peaked faster, on day 5 versus 15.

This clonotype was counted a few times. Its antigen is as yet unknown. It was through 5'RACE template switching that TCR cDNA was made, with a universal primer site and UMIs added. TCRdb processed the 5' RACE reads anew with MiXCR; each CDR3 protein has one entry. This table holds 200,000 to 250,000 distinct CDR3 sequences, less than 8.5% found once. The CDR3 spans 15 residues. The germline CDR1 and CDR2 sequences are SGHTA and FQGNSA. Trimming removed 5 bases at V and 6 bases at J, with 17 bases between. Sequenced here: CD4+ T cells sorted from PBMCs, sampled 15 days after the yellow fever booster vaccination. This receptor was identified in a man aged 25 to 40 who received the YFV17D yellow fever vaccine. This chain links TRBV7-2 with TRBJ1-3, with D uncertain. CDR3 nucleotides: TGTGCCAGCAGCCCTCGCGGAGGAGTGTTAAACACCATATATTTT. As protein: CASSPRGGVLNTIYF. The full variable domain, completed using reference TRBV7-2 and TRBJ1-3, is GAGVSQSPSNKVTEKGKDVELRCDPISGHTALYWYRQSLGQGLEFLIYFQGNSAPDKSGLPSDRFSAERTGGSVSTLTIQRTQQEDSAVYLCASSPRGGVLNTIYFGEGSWLTVV.